Below are 31 T cell receptor beta chains sequenced from a single sample in a study of blood T cell repertoires in COVID-19. Profiling relied on immunoSEQ multiplex PCR, and the TCRdb table lists in-frame clones only, not all of them. The table shows about 180,000 clones, with about 86% occurring only once. The sequenced sample consisted of peripheral blood. The receptor source for this set is a man aged 45-60 years with active or convalescent COVID-19.

V is TRBV7-6 and J is TRBJ2-7; 10 bases are shared with TRBD1. The germline CDR1 and CDR2 sequences are SGHVS and FNYEAQ. The CDR3 is 15 amino acids. Unmatched junction bases numbered 10, after V lost 5 bases and J lost 6 bases. The CDR3 DNA follows: TGTGCCAGCAGCCCGCTACCGGGACAGGGGTTCGAGCAGTACTTC. Encoded protein: CASSPLPGQGFEQYF.

This chain uses TRBV6-5 with TRBJ1-5; TRBD1 might be the D (5 bases). Trimming shortened V by 6 bases and J by 3 bases, and 9 bases separated the two germline ends. Germline V gene data show CDR1 as MNHEY and CDR2 as SVGAGI. This CDR3 is built from 13 residues. CDR3 sequence (DNA): TGTGCCAGCAGCGCAGGGTTCAATCAGCCCCAGCATTTT. Translated: CASSAGFNQPQHF.

This clone was seen once. The CDR3: CASSPRTSGSANEQYF. DNA of the CDR3: TGTGCCAGCTCACCACGGACGTCAGGGTCCGCCAACGAGCAGTACTTC. The chain joins TRBV18 to TRBJ2-7; tentatively, D is TRBD1 (5 bases). CDR1 is KGHSH and CDR2 is LQKENI in the germline V gene. The CDR3 is 16 amino acids. Trimming cost V 1 base and J 5 bases, with 18 bases left between them.

V is TRBV6-5 and J is TRBJ2-5; 8 bases fit TRBD1. V was clipped by 6 bases and J by 1 base; unmatched bases: 7. CDR1 and CDR2 (germline): MNHEY, SVGAGI. The CDR3 spans 15 residues. The chain's CDR3 is CASRAPGTGQETQYF. CDR3 DNA sequence: TGTGCCAGCAGAGCCCCCGGGACAGGCCAAGAGACCCAGTACTTC.

V gene TRBV4-2 combines with J gene TRBJ2-1; D may be TRBD2 (6 bases). V lost 5 bases, J lost 1 base, and 12 bases lay in between. The CDR3 is 15 amino acids. In germline, CDR1 is LGHNA, CDR2 YNFKEQ. CDR3 bases: TGTGCCAGCAGCAAAGGGACTGGATCCTACAATGAGCAGTTCTTC. Amino acids: CASSKGTGSYNEQFF.

The chain is built from TRBV7-7 and TRBJ2-5; D is possibly TRBD2 (6 bases). This CDR3 is 16 amino acids long. The V gene lost 4 bases and the J gene lost 5 bases, with 20 bases spanning the gap. CDR1 and CDR2 (germline): SSHAT, FNYEAQ (reference sequence). The CDR3 region is CASSSTYFRAGETQYF. CDR3 DNA sequence: TGTGCCAGCAGCTCCACCTATTTCAGGGCGGGGGAGACCCAGTACTTC.

The rearrangement uses TRBV19 and TRBJ2-7; 8 bases agree with TRBD1. The CDR3 loop spans 15 amino acids. The V segment lost 6 bases and the J segment 0 bases; nucleotides outside the gene matches: 7. CDR1 is LNHDA and CDR2 is SQIVND in the germline V gene (reference sequence). CDR3 DNA sequence: TGTGCCAGTAGAATAAACAGGGGGAGCTCCTACGAGCAGTACTTC. As protein: CASRINRGSSYEQYF. The variable domain in full, with the rest retrieved from reference TRBV19 and TRBJ2-7, is DGGITQSPKYLFRKEGQNVTLSCEQNLNHDAMYWYRQDPGQGLRLIYYSQIVNDFQKGDIAEGYSVSREKKESFPLTVTSAQKNPTAFYLCASRINRGSSYEQYFGPGTRLTVT.

The chain carries TRBV6-2 or TRBV6-3 and TRBJ1-6; no firm D call. The germline V gene has CDR1 MNHEY and CDR2 SVGEGT. The CDR3 contains 14 residues. Trimming shortened V by 0 bases and J by 9 bases, and 9 bases separated the two germline ends. This CDR3 reads CASSYSGSGSPLHF. The DNA of the CDR3 is TGTGCCAGCAGTTACTCTGGGAGCGGTTCACCCCTCCACTTT.

The chain recombines TRBV4-1 with TRBJ2-5; 7 bases are shared with TRBD1. Germline V gene lookup returns CDR1 MGHRA and CDR2 YSYEKL. CDR3 length equals 15 residues. V shed 2 bases and J 2 bases; nucleotides not matched to a gene: 5. CDR3 sequence: CASSQSGQEQETQYF. The CDR3 DNA reads as TGCGCCAGCAGCCAATCCGGACAGGAACAAGAGACCCAGTACTTC.

The rearrangement joins TRBV5-4 to TRBJ1-4, with TRBD1 matching 10 bases. Germline trimming cut 3 bases from V and 11 bases from J; bases unmatched to any gene: 10. Germline V gene data show CDR1 as SGHNT and CDR2 as YYREEE (reference sequence). CDR3 length: 15 residues. CDR3 sequence: CASSSKETGGAKLFF. CDR3 sequence (DNA): TGTGCCAGCAGCTCCAAGGAGACAGGGGGCGCGAAACTGTTTTTT.

The genes are TRBV6-5 and TRBJ2-3, with TRBD2 matching 9 bases. Losses at the gene ends were 5 bases for V and 6 bases for J; bases not matched to a gene: 9. The V gene's germline CDR1 is MNHEY and CDR2 SVGAGI. This CDR3 contains 15 residues. This CDR3 is CASSPGASGMDTQYF. The CDR3 DNA is TGTGCCAGCAGTCCCGGGGCTAGCGGGATGGATACGCAGTATTTT.

The chain combines TRBV19 with TRBJ2-7; possibly TRBD2 for D (5 bases). V lost 5 bases to trimming and J lost 1 base, with 21 bases between them. CDR1 is LNHDA and CDR2 is SQIVND in the germline V gene (reference sequence). CDR3 length: 17 residues. The CDR3 DNA follows: TGTGCCAGTAGTGATCCCCCGGGGTCCCCTAATTCCTACGAGCAGTACTTC. This sequence encodes CASSDPPGSPNSYEQYF. The full variable domain, its missing parts supplied by reference TRBV19 and TRBJ2-7, is DGGITQSPKYLFRKEGQNVTLSCEQNLNHDAMYWYRQDPGQGLRLIYYSQIVNDFQKGDIAEGYSVSREKKESFPLTVTSAQKNPTAFYLCASSDPPGSPNSYEQYFGPGTRLTVT.

The rearrangement links TRBV3-1 (or the pseudogene TRBV3-2) to TRBJ2-4, with TRBD2 matching over 11 bases. CDR3 size: 16 residues. Unmatched junction bases numbered 5, after V lost 1 base and J lost 6 bases. Germline CDR1 reads LGHDT; CDR2 reads YNNKEL (reference sequence). This CDR3 is CASSQVSGGAVNIQYF. The CDR3 DNA reads TGTGCCAGCAGCCAAGTTAGCGGGGGGGCCGTAAACATTCAGTACTTC.

J is TRBJ1-1 and V is TRBV7-2; 7 positions match TRBD1. J gave up 0 bases and V 7 bases, and 5 bases lay outside the gene matches. CDR3 length: 14 residues. Looked up from germline, CDR1 is SGHTA and CDR2 is FQGNSA. CDR3 nucleotides: TGTGCCAGCACCCGACAGGGTATGAACACTGAAGCTTTCTTT. This codes for CASTRQGMNTEAFF.

The chain uses TRBV6-5 and TRBJ1-6; weak D call: TRBD1 (6 bases). Germline V gene lookup returns CDR1 MNHEY and CDR2 SVGAGI. Trimming shortened V by 6 bases and J by 8 bases, and 17 bases separated the two germline ends. CDR3 size: 15 residues. The CDR3 loop reads CASSDRGASHSPLHF. The CDR3 DNA sequence: TGTGCCAGCAGCGACCGGGGGGCTAGCCATTCACCCCTCCACTTT.

As regards this clone: The DNA is left out, because the CDR3 cannot be placed on it with certainty; the CDR3 is given as TCRdb lists it. The rearrangement uses TRBV5-6 and TRBJ1-6. The CDR3 length is 14 residues, termini included. Germline CDR1 reads SGHDT; CDR2 reads YYEEEE. CDR3 residues: CASSFGSGNSPLHF.

The chain links TRBV16 to TRBJ2-1, with TRBD1 as a possible D gene (5 bases). Trimming cost V 0 bases and J 8 bases, with 17 bases left between them. Germline V CDR1 and CDR2: KGHSY, FQNENV. This CDR3 has 16 residues. CDR3 sequence reads: CASSQSGEKGWDEQFF. DNA for the CDR3: TGTGCCAGCAGCCAATCCGGCGAAAAGGGGTGGGATGAGCAGTTCTTC.

The V gene is TRBV7-9, the J gene TRBJ1-2; 10 positions match TRBD1. J was trimmed by 4 bases and V by 5 bases; bases with no gene match: 10. Germline V gene data show CDR1 as SEHNR and CDR2 as FQNEAQ (reference sequence). This CDR3 is 16 amino acids long. This CDR3 is CASSHDWTGGVYGYTF. Here the CDR3 DNA reads TGTGCCAGCAGCCATGATTGGACAGGGGGAGTCTATGGCTACACCTTC.

The chain couples TRBV7-2 to TRBJ2-3; no firm D call. Per the germline V gene, CDR1 is SGHTA and CDR2 is FQGNSA. V dropped 5 bases and J dropped 2 bases, with 8 bases sitting between them. The CDR3 loop spans 13 amino acids. The CDR3, as DNA: TGTGCCAGCAGCGGAGAATACACAGATACGCAGTATTTT. Translated: CASSGEYTDTQYF.

The rearrangement links TRBV18 to TRBJ1-6; the D gene is possibly TRBD1 (5 bases). Trimming removed 6 bases at V and 14 bases at J, with 14 bases between. CDR1 and CDR2 from the germline V gene are KGHSH and LQKENI. The CDR3 covers 12 residues. CDR3: CASSLGRDSLHF. The CDR3 DNA is TGTGCCAGCTCCCTGGGGCGAGATTCCCTCCACTTT. The full variable domain, in which reference TRBV18 and TRBJ1-6 provide the parts outside the CDR3, is NAGVMQNPRHLVRRRGQEARLRCSPMKGHSHVYWYRQLPEEGLKFMVYLQKENIIDESGMPKERFSAEFPKEGPSILRIQQVVRGDSAAYFCASSLGRDSLHFGNGTRLTVT.

This chain links TRBV5-6 with TRBJ2-3, with 9 bases matching TRBD2. The V segment lost 2 bases and the J segment 2 bases; nucleotides outside the gene matches: 9. The CDR3 runs 17 residues. Per germline, CDR1 SGHDT and CDR2 YYEEEE. This chain's CDR3 is CASSFGSSGVITDTQYF. The DNA for the CDR3 is TGTGCCAGCAGCTTCGGTTCTAGCGGGGTAATCACAGATACGCAGTATTTT.

This chain uses TRBV6-5 with TRBJ1-6; no clear D gene. Germline V gives CDR1 MNHEY, CDR2 SVGAGI. The CDR3 extends over 15 amino acids. Trimming cost V 2 bases and J 10 bases, with 15 bases left between them. In DNA, the CDR3 is TGTGCCAGCAGTTACGGCCGCAGTGGGAGGTCACCCCTCCACTTT. Its translation: CASSYGRSGRSPLHF.

The chain carries TRBV2 and TRBJ1-4; TRBD1 matches at 10 bases. The germline CDR1 and CDR2 sequences are SNHLY and FYNNEI. This CDR3 region has 12 residues. Trimming removed 8 bases from V and 8 bases from J; junction bases left unmatched: 2. CDR3 coding DNA: TGTGCCAGCGGGACAGGGGTGGAAAAACTGTTTTTT. Protein: CASGTGVEKLFF.

The rearrangement joins TRBV10-3 to TRBJ1-2, with TRBD1 matching 9 bases. CDR1 is ENHRY, CDR2 SYGVKD, per germline. V shed 0 bases, J shed 3 bases, and the junction held 5 bases outside the gene matches. The CDR3 runs to 16 residues. Written as DNA, the CDR3 is TGTGCCATCAGTGAGTCAGGGACAGGGTGGGACTATGGCTACACCTTC. Protein sequence: CAISESGTGWDYGYTF.

The chain uses TRBV12-5 and TRBJ2-1, with a tentative D call TRBD2 (5 bases). Trimming took 4 bases from V and 10 from J, leaving 17 bases between them. CDR3 length equals 14 residues. CDR1 and CDR2 (germline): LGHNT, FRNRAP. Here the CDR3 DNA reads TGTGCTAGTGGTTCCGGGGAACGAGCGGAAGAGCAGTTCTTC. Translating it yields CASGSGERAEEQFF.

The table lists this clone with a count of one. This sequence joins TRBV5-1 and TRBJ2-6; unclear D gene. CDR1 and CDR2 (germline): SGHRS, YFSETQ. The CDR3 is 15 residues long. Trimming stripped 0 bases from V and 5 bases from J, with 9 bases between. For the CDR3, the DNA is TGCGCCAGCAGCTTGGACGGTCCCTGGGCCAACGTCCTGACTTTC. Translation: CASSLDGPWANVLTF.

This clone was observed once. The V call is TRBV9, the J call TRBJ2-1, with D possibly TRBD2 on 6 matching bases. The V gene lost 0 bases and the J gene lost 4 bases, with 20 bases spanning the gap. CDR1 and CDR2 (germline): SGDLS, YYNGEE. This CDR3 is built from 18 residues. CDR3 loop: CASSVGISGSGGYNEQFF. CDR3 bases: TGTGCCAGCAGCGTAGGGATAAGTGGTAGCGGAGGGTACAATGAGCAGTTCTTC.

The CDR3 DNA reads TGTGCCTGGAGTGTACTGCACCCCTACGAGCAGTACTTC. This encodes CAWSVLHPYEQYF. The J gene is TRBJ2-7, the V gene TRBV30, with D unresolved. The germline CDR1 and CDR2 sequences are GTSNPN and SVGIG (reference sequence). The CDR3 loop spans 13 amino acids. V lost 0 bases, J lost 2 bases, and 8 bases lay in between.

V is TRBV4-2 and J is TRBJ1-1; D is ambiguous. V dropped 1 base and J dropped 0 bases, with 9 bases sitting between them. CDR3 length: 15 residues. Germline V gives CDR1 LGHNA, CDR2 YNFKEQ. CDR3 bases: TGTGCCAGCAGCCAAGTTGAGGGCATGAACACTGAAGCTTTCTTT. Amino acid sequence: CASSQVEGMNTEAFF.

The gene calls are TRBV6-5 and TRBJ2-7; no reliable D call. Trimming took 7 bases from V and 7 from J, leaving 20 bases between them. The CDR3 spans 14 residues. From germline, CDR1 is MNHEY and CDR2 SVGAGI. The DNA of the CDR3 is TGTGCCAGCACCGCGGTAAGGTCTGCGTGGGAGCAGTACTTC. It codes for CASTAVRSAWEQYF.

As DNA, the CDR3 is TGTGCCACCAGCATGGGGGGGAGGGGCACTGAAGCTTTCTTT. Its protein product is CATSMGGRGTEAFF. The rearrangement uses TRBV15 and TRBJ1-1, with D possibly TRBD1 on 5 matching bases. The V end lost 4 bases, the J end lost 4 bases, and 13 bases lay between the germline ends. This CDR3 region has 14 residues. Germline assignment: CDR1 LNHNV and CDR2 YYDKDF (reference sequence).